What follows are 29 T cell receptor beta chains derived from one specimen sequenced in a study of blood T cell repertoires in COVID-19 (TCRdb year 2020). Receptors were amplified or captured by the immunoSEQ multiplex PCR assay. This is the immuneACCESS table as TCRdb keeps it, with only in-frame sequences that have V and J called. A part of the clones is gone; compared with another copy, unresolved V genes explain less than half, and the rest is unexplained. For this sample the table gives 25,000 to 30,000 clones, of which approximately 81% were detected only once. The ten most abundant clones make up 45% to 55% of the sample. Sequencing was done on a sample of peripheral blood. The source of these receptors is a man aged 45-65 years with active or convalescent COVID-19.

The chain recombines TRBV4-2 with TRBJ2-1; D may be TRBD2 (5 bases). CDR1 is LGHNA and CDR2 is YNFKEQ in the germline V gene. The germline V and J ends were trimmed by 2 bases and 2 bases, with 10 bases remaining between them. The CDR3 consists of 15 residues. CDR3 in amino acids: CASSQFLGAYNEQFF. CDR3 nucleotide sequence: TGTGCCAGCAGCCAATTTTTGGGAGCCTACAATGAGCAGTTCTTC.

In DNA form, the CDR3 reads TGTGCCAGCAGCCGGCTGGGGCGGTTTTCCTATAATTCACCCCTCCACTTT. Encoded protein: CASSRLGRFSYNSPLHF. The chain uses TRBV7-9 and TRBJ1-6; D is perhaps TRBD1 (5 bases). Germline values: CDR1 SEHNR, CDR2 FQNEAQ (reference sequence). Trimming took 5 bases from V and 1 from J, leaving 15 bases between them. The CDR3 has 17 amino acids.

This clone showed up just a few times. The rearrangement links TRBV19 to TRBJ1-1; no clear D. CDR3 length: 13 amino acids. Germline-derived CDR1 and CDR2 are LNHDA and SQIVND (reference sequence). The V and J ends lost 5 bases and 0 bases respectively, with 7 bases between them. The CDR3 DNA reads TGTGCCAGTAGTGAGTTTATGAACACTGAAGCTTTCTTT. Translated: CASSEFMNTEAFF. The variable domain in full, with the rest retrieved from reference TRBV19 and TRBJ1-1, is DGGITQSPKYLFRKEGQNVTLSCEQNLNHDAMYWYRQDPGQGLRLIYYSQIVNDFQKGDIAEGYSVSREKKESFPLTVTSAQKNPTAFYLCASSEFMNTEAFFGQGTRLTVV.

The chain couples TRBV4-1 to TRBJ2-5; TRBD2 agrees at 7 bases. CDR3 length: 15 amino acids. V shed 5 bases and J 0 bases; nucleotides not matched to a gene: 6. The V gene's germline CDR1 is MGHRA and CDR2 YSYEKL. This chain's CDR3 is CASSAGVLYQETQYF. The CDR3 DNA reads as TGCGCCAGCAGCGCGGGGGTGCTGTACCAAGAGACCCAGTACTTC.

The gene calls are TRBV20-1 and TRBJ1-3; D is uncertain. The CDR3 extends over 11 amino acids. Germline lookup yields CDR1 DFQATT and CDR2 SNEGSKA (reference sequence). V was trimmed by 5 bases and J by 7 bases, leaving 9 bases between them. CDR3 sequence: CSALTWNTIYF. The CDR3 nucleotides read TGCAGTGCTCTGACTTGGAACACCATATATTTT.

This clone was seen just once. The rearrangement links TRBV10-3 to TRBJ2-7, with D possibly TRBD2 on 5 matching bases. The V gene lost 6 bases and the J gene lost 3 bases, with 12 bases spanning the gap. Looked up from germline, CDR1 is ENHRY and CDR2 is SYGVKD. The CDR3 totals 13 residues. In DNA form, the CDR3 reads TGTGCCATCAGGCTACCGGGGAGCTACGAGCAGTACTTC. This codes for CAIRLPGSYEQYF.

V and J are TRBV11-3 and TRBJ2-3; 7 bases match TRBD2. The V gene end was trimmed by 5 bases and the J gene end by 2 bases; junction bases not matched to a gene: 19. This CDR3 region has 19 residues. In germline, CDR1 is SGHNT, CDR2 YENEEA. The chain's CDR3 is CASSPRRTRGFPYTDTQYF. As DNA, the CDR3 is TGTGCCAGCAGCCCTAGGAGGACTAGAGGATTCCCTTACACAGATACGCAGTATTTT.

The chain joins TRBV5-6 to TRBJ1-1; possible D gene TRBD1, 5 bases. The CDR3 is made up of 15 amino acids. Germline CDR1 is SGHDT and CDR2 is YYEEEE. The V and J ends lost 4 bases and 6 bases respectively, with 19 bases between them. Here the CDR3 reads CASSTPGGVLAEAFF. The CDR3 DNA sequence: TGTGCCAGCAGCACCCCAGGAGGGGTGTTGGCTGAAGCTTTCTTT.

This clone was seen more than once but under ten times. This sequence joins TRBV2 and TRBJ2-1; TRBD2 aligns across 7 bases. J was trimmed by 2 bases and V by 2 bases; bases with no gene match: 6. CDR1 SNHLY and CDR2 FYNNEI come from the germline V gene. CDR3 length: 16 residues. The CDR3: CASSEFTGTTYNEQFF. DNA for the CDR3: TGTGCCAGCAGTGAATTCACCGGGACTACCTACAATGAGCAGTTCTTC.

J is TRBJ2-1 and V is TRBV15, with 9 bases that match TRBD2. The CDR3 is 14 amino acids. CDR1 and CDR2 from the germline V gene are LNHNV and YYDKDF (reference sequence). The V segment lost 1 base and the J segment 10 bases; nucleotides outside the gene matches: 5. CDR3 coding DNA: TGTGCCACCAGCAGAGGCCTAGCGGGAAGGGAGCAGTTCTTC. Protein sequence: CATSRGLAGREQFF. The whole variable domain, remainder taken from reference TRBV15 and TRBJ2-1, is DAMVIQNPRYQVTQFGKPVTLSCSQTLNHNVMYWYQQKSSQAPKLLFHYYDKDFNNEADTPDNFQSRRPNTSFCFLDIRSPGLGDTAMYLCATSRGLAGREQFFGPGTRLTVL.

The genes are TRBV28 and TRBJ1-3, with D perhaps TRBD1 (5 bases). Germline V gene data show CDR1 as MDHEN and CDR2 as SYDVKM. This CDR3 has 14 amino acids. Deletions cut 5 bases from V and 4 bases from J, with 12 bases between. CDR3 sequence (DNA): TGTGCCAGCAGTCGCACAGGAGAAGGAAACACCATATATTTT. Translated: CASSRTGEGNTIYF.

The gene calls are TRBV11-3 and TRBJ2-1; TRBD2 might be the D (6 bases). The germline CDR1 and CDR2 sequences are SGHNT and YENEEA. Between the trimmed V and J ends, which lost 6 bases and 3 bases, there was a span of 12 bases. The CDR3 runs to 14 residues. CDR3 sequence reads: CASSSSSVYNEQFF. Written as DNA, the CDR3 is TGTGCCAGCAGTTCTTCTAGCGTCTACAATGAGCAGTTCTTC.

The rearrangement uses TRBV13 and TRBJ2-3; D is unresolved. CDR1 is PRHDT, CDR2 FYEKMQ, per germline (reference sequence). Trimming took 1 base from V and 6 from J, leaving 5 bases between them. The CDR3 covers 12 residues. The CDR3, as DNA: TGTGCCAGCAGCTTAGTCAGGGATACGCAGTATTTT. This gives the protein CASSLVRDTQYF.

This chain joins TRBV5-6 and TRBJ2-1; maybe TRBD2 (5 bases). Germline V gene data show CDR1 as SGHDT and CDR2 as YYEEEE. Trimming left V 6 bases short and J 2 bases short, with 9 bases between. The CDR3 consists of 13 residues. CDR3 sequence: CASTSGTYNEQFF. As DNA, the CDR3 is TGTGCCAGCACGAGCGGTACCTACAATGAGCAGTTCTTC.

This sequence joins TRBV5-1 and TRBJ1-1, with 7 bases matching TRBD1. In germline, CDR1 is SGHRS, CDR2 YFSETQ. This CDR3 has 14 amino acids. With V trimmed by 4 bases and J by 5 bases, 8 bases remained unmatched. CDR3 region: CASSATGVRTEAFF. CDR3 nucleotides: TGCGCCAGCAGCGCTACAGGGGTGAGGACTGAAGCTTTCTTT.

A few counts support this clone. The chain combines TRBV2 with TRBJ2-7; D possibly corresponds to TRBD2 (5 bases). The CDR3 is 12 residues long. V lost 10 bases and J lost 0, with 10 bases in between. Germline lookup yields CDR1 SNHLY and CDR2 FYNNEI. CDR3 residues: CAIQLDSYEQYF. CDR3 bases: TGTGCCATCCAACTAGACTCCTACGAGCAGTACTTC.

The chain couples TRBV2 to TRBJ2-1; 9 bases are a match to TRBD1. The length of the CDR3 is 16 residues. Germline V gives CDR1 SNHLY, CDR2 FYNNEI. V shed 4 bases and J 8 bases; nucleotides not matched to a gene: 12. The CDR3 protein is CASSGGQGGESDEQFF. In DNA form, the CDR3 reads TGTGCCAGCAGTGGGGGACAGGGTGGGGAATCCGATGAGCAGTTCTTC.

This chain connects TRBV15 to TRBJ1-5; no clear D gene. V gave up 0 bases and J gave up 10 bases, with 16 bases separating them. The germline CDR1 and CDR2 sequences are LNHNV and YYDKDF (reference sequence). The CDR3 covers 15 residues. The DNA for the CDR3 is TGTGCCACCAGCAGAGATCTTGAGGGTTACAGCCCCCAGCATTTT. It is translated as CATSRDLEGYSPQHF.

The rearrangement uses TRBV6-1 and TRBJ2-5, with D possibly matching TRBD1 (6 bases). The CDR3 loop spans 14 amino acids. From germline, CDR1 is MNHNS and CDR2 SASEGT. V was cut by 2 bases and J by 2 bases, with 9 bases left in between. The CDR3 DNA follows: TGTGCCAGCAGTGAATGGGGACAACAAGAGACCCAGTACTTC. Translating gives CASSEWGQQETQYF.

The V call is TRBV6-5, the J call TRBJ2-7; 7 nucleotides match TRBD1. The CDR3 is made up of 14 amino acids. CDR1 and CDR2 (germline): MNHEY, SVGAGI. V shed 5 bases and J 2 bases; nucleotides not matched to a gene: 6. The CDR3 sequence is CASSTRQGTYEQYF. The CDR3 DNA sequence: TGTGCCAGCAGTACGAGACAGGGCACCTACGAGCAGTACTTC.

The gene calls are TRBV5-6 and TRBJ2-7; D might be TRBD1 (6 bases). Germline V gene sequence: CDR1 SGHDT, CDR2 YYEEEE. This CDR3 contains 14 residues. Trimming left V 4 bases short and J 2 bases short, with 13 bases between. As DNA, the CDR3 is TGTGCCAGCAGCCCCGACAGGAGGCCCTACGAGCAGTACTTC. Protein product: CASSPDRRPYEQYF.

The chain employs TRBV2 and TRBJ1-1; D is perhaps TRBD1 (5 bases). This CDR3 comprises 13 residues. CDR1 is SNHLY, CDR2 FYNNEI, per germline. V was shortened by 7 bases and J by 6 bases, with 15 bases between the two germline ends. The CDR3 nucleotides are TGTGCCAGCACTCCCAGGGTAGGCGCTGAAGCTTTCTTT. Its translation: CASTPRVGAEAFF.

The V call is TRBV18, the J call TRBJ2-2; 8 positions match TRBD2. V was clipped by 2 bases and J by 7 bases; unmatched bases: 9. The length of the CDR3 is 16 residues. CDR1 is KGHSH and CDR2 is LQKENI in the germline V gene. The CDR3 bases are TGTGCCAGCTCACCAGCCGCGGGGGGCCGTTTCGGGGAGCTGTTTTTT. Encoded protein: CASSPAAGGRFGELFF.

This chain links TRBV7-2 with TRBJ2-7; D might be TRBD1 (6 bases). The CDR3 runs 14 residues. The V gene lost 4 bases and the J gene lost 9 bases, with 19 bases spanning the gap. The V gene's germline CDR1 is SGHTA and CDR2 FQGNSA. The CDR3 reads CASSSLITGSRQYF. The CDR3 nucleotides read TGTGCCAGCAGCTCATTAATTACAGGGAGTCGGCAGTACTTC.

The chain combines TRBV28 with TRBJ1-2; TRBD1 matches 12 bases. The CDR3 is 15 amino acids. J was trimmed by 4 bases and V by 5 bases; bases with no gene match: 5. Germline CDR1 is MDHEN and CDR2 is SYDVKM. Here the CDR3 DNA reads TGTGCCAGCAGTCCCGGGACAGGGGGCTTCTATGGCTACACCTTC. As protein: CASSPGTGGFYGYTF.

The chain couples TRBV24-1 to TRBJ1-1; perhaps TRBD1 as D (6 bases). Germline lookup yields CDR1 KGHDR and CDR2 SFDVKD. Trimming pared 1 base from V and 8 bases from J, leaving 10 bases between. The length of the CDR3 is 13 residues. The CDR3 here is CATSDFPGQEAFF. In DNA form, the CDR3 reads TGTGCCACCAGTGATTTTCCCGGACAGGAAGCTTTCTTT.

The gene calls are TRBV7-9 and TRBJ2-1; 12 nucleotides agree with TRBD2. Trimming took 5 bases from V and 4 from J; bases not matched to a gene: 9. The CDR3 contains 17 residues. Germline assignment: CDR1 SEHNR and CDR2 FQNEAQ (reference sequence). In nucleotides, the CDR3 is TGTGCCAGCAGCCGCCTAAGGACTAGCGGGACGTACAATGAGCAGTTCTTC. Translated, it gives CASSRLRTSGTYNEQFF. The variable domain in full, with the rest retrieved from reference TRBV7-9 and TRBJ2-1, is DTGVSQNPRHKITKRGQNVTFRCDPISEHNRLYWYRQTLGQGPEFLTYFQNEAQLEKSRLLSDRFSAERPKGSFSTLEIQRTEQGDSAMYLCASSRLRTSGTYNEQFFGPGTRLTVL.

The CDR3 nucleotides read TGTGCCAGCAGCCAATTGGCCGGGACAGTCCACAATGAGCAGTTCTTC. This sequence encodes CASSQLAGTVHNEQFF. The rearrangement joins TRBV3-1 (or the pseudogene TRBV3-2) to TRBJ2-1; 7 bases agree with TRBD1. V was pared by 2 bases and J by 5 bases, with 9 bases of the junction left unmatched. This CDR3 is built from 16 residues. Germline assignment: CDR1 LGHDT and CDR2 YNNKEL (reference sequence).

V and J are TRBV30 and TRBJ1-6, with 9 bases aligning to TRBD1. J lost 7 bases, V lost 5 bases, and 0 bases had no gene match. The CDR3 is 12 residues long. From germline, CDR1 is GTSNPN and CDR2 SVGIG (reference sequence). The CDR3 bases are TGTGCCTGGGGACAGGGGAATTCACCCCTCCACTTT. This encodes CAWGQGNSPLHF.